The 10 T cell receptor beta chains given below trace back to one sample, sequenced in a study of CD8 T cells in ankylosing spondylitis. Whole-study results and caveats: A motif in TCR beta, a set of roughly eight highly homologous variants, appeared characteristic of ankylosing spondylitis blood.

One entry per CDR3 protein, called by TCRdb with MiXCR from the 5' RACE reads. The top ten clones hold under 20% of a sample with under 950,000 distinct CDR3 sequences, around 20% of them seen once. Antigens for these TCRs are unknown. Sequencing was performed on blood, either unsorted or a sorted T cell fraction (not recorded which). The source is a male donor with ankylosing spondylitis.

This clonotype was counted only a few times. The chain couples TRBV5-6 to TRBJ2-1; the match to TRBD2 covers 10 bases. Unmatched junction bases numbered 3, after V lost 4 bases and J lost 5 bases. Germline lookup yields CDR1 SGHDT and CDR2 YYEEEE. The CDR3 is 14 residues long. As DNA, the CDR3 is TGTGCCAGCAGCCTGGGACTAGCGCACAATGAGCAGTTCTTC. Amino acids: CASSLGLAHNEQFF.

The V and J genes are TRBV12-3 or TRBV12-4 and TRBJ2-6; D tentatively fits TRBD1 or TRBD2 (5 bases each). CDR3 length: 17 amino acids. Trimming took off 6 bases at V and 0 bases at J, with 15 bases between the two ends. Here the CDR3 DNA reads TGTGCCAGCAGCCCCCGGGACGCCGGCTCTGGGGCCAACGTCCTGACTTTC. Protein: CASSPRDAGSGANVLTF.

This clonotype was seen once. The gene calls are TRBV18 and TRBJ1-2; D not certain. Germline loops: CDR1 KGHSH, CDR2 LQKENI. The CDR3 loop spans 15 amino acids. Trimming cost V 3 bases and J 2 bases, with 13 bases left between them. CDR3 bases: TGTGCCAGCTCACCCCCACCTAATACCAACTATGGCTACACCTTC. Protein sequence: CASSPPPNTNYGYTF.

In its sample, this clonotype was seen a few times. This rearrangement joins TRBV10-3 to TRBJ2-3; weak D call: TRBD1 (6 bases). The CDR3 loop spans 13 amino acids. V was shortened by 8 bases and J by 2 bases, with 11 bases between the two germline ends. Germline assignment: CDR1 ENHRY and CDR2 SYGVKD. The CDR3 loop is CAIRDIHTDTQYF. The DNA for the CDR3 is TGTGCCATCCGGGACATACACACAGATACGCAGTATTTT.

The CDR3 DNA follows: TGCAGCGGACGGGACGGCGGAGGCCCCCAGCATTTT. This gives the protein CSGRDGGGPQHF. The V call is TRBV29-1, the J call TRBJ1-5, with a tentative D call TRBD1 (5 bases). The CDR3 sequence is 12 residues long. Germline CDR1 and CDR2: SQVTM and ANQGSEA. The V end was cut by 7 bases, the J end by 10 bases, with 17 bases between.

This clonotype was seen more than once but under ten times. V is TRBV20-1 and J is TRBJ2-1; no clear D gene. This CDR3 comprises 14 residues. The ends were cut back, 3 bases at V and 3 bases at J, with 12 bases in the middle. Looked up from germline, CDR1 is DFQATT and CDR2 is SNEGSKA (reference sequence). CDR3 sequence reads: CSASSLNLYNEQFF. CDR3 DNA: TGCAGTGCTAGTAGCTTGAACCTCTACAATGAGCAGTTCTTC.

The V and J genes are TRBV12-3 or TRBV12-4 and TRBJ1-3; D call uncertain. The CDR3 covers 15 residues. V was pared by 5 bases and J by 4 bases, with 15 bases between. The CDR3 DNA follows: TGTGCCAGCAGTCTCTTAACGGGGTTCGGAAACACCATATATTTT. Its protein is CASSLLTGFGNTIYF.

This clonotype was recorded a few times. V gene TRBV5-1 combines with J gene TRBJ2-7; 9 bases fit TRBD1. Losses at the gene ends were 1 base for V and 3 bases for J; bases not matched to a gene: 8. The CDR3 sequence is 16 residues long. The germline gives CDR1 SGHRS, CDR2 YFSETQ. As DNA, the CDR3 is TGCGCCAGCAGCTTGTCTCCGGGACAGGGCCTCTACGAGCAGTACTTC. Residues: CASSLSPGQGLYEQYF.

This clonotype has at least ten counts. The chain links TRBV12-3 or TRBV12-4 to TRBJ1-2; tentatively, D is TRBD1 (5 bases). The length of the CDR3 is 13 residues. V lost 5 bases and J 7 bases, leaving 14 bases between the germline ends. This CDR3 reads CASSPDSPVGYTF. DNA of the CDR3: TGTGCCAGCAGTCCCGACAGTCCCGTTGGCTACACCTTC.

Ten or more counts support this clonotype. The V call is TRBV9, the J call TRBJ1-6; the D gene is possibly TRBD1 (5 bases). The length of the CDR3 is 17 residues. Germline V lookup: CDR1 SGDLS, CDR2 YYNGEE. Trimming shortened V by 0 bases and J by 0 bases, and 10 bases separated the two germline ends. CDR3 region: CASSVEGDSSYNSPLHF. Written as DNA, the CDR3 is TGTGCCAGCAGCGTAGAGGGCGACAGCTCCTATAATTCACCCCTCCACTTT.